These 6 T cell receptor beta chains were sequenced from one sample in a study of T-cell memory formation after mild COVID-19. Using its own MiXCR run on the 5' RACE reads, TCRdb lists one record per CDR3 protein. The table includes around 130,000 distinct CDR3 sequences, 15% to 20% detected once. Sequenced: PBMCs or a T cell subset sorted from them (not recorded which). The receptors stem from a man aged 18 to 30 who had mild COVID-19 (a few samples of this study predate the infection). Cell type and time point are not known.

This chain joins TRBV4-2 and TRBJ2-3; the D gene could be TRBD1 or TRBD2 (6 bases each). Germline CDR1 and CDR2: LGHNA and YNFKEQ. V was pared by 1 base and J by 9 bases, with 17 bases between. The CDR3 sequence is 15 residues long. The CDR3 nucleotides are TGTGCCAGCAGCCAAGGGGAGGCGGACAGCGCGACGCAGTATTTT. Its translation is CASSQGEADSATQYF.

This clonotype was counted between two and nine times. The V and J genes are TRBV5-1 and TRBJ1-2; D not resolved. Deletions cut 0 bases from V and 7 bases from J, with 13 bases between. Germline V lookup: CDR1 SGHRS, CDR2 YFSETQ. The length of the CDR3 is 14 residues. In DNA, the CDR3 is TGCGCCAGCAGCTTGGCCGGGAGACTGGGTGGCTACACCTTC. Translating it yields CASSLAGRLGGYTF.

This clonotype was detected a few times. This sequence joins TRBV12-3 or TRBV12-4 and TRBJ2-5, with D perhaps matching TRBD2 (5 bases). Trimming took off 2 bases at V and 4 bases at J, with 8 bases between the two ends. CDR3 size: 13 residues. CDR3 in amino acids: CASSLLGRETQYF. DNA of the CDR3: TGTGCCAGCAGTTTATTAGGGAGAGAGACCCAGTACTTC.

This clonotype was seen more than once but under ten times. This chain connects TRBV7-2 to TRBJ2-3; D is uncertain. Germline V gene sequence: CDR1 SGHTA, CDR2 FQGNSA. The CDR3 has 14 residues. Trimming shortened V by 2 bases and J by 0 bases, and 6 bases separated the two germline ends. This chain's CDR3 is CASSLQRSTDTQYF. CDR3 DNA sequence: TGTGCCAGCAGCTTACAGCGTAGCACAGATACGCAGTATTTT.

V usage is TRBV4-1 and J usage is TRBJ2-7; D not resolved. Trimming stripped 2 bases from V and 3 bases from J, with 14 bases between. CDR1 is MGHRA and CDR2 is YSYEKL in the germline V gene. The CDR3 spans 15 residues. The CDR3 reads CASSQQSLGFYEQYV. The CDR3 bases are TGCGCCAGCAGCCAACAGTCCCTGGGATTCTACGAGCAGTACGTC.

The rearrangement joins TRBV4-2 to TRBJ2-6; a possible D gene is TRBD1 (5 bases). CDR1 LGHNA and CDR2 YNFKEQ come from the germline V gene. The CDR3 extends over 16 amino acids. Between the trimmed V and J ends, which lost 4 bases and 3 bases, there was a span of 13 bases. The CDR3 DNA is TGTGCCAGCAGCCGACTTGGGGCGCTTGGGGCCAACGTCCTGACTTTC. It codes for CASSRLGALGANVLTF.